This T cell receptor (beta chain) originates from a study of a mutant IDH1 vaccine in newly diagnosed glioma. Assay: immunoSEQ multiplex PCR; the TCRdb copy retains only in-frame clones and omits some. The sample holds roughly 21,000 clones, about 85% seen once. The CDR3 loop spans 15 amino acids. V lost 3 bases, J lost 3 bases, and 12 bases lay in between. Looked up from germline, CDR1 is SGHTA and CDR2 is FQGNSA. The time point: baseline, week 1 (first vaccination visit). Documented treatment: pre-vaccination baseline after standard-of-care therapy. The receptor was isolated from a man in his forties with glioma. The source material was PBMCs, sampled from a glioma patient treated with radiotherapy, temozolomide or both. J is TRBJ1-5 and V is TRBV7-2; D possibly corresponds to TRBD1 (6 bases). CDR3 amino acids: CASSFDRSYNQPQHF. In DNA, the CDR3 is TGTGCCAGCAGCTTTGACAGGAGCTACAATCAGCCCCAGCATTTT.